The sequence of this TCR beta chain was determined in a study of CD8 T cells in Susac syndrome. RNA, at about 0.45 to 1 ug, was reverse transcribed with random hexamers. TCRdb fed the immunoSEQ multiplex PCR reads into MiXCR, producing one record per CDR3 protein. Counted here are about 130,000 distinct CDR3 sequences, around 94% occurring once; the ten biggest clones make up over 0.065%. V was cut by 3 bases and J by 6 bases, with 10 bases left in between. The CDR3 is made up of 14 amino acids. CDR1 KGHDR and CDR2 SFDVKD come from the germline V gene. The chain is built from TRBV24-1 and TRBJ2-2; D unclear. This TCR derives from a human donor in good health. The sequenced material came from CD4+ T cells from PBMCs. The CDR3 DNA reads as TGTGCCACCAGTGATCCAGGCTTTCCCGGGGAGCTGTTTTTT. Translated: CATSDPGFPGELFF.